One T cell receptor beta chain is described in this entry. Its antigen remains unidentified. The data derive from a study of T cell responses to AZD1222 COVID-19 vaccine. General study points: It should be noted that donors were predominantly white British and more often female, and clonal diversity was possibly underestimated. Elevations in Spike-specific TCR breadth and depth followed administration of two AZD1222 doses. Baseline serostatus was positive in only six AZD1222 recipients. Sampled repertoires all dated from after the peak T cell response.

In germline, CDR1 is SGDLS, CDR2 YYNGEE. The CDR3 is 17 residues long. With 0 bases removed from V and 5 bases from J, the gap between germline ends came to 20 bases. TCRdb's table, derived via immunoSEQ multiplex PCR, lists solely in-frame clones and lacks some. The top ten clones hold about 9.4% of a sample with around 84,000 clones, approximately 86% of them seen once. The rearrangement joins TRBV9 to TRBJ1-1; D is perhaps TRBD1 (5 bases). Here the sequenced sample was peripheral blood, taken on day 0 of MenACWY control vaccination. This sequence was found in an adult in good health. CDR3 sequence: CASSVVGEGPLSTEAFF. The CDR3 bases are TGTGCCAGCAGCGTAGTAGGGGAAGGGCCGCTGTCGACTGAAGCTTTCTTT.